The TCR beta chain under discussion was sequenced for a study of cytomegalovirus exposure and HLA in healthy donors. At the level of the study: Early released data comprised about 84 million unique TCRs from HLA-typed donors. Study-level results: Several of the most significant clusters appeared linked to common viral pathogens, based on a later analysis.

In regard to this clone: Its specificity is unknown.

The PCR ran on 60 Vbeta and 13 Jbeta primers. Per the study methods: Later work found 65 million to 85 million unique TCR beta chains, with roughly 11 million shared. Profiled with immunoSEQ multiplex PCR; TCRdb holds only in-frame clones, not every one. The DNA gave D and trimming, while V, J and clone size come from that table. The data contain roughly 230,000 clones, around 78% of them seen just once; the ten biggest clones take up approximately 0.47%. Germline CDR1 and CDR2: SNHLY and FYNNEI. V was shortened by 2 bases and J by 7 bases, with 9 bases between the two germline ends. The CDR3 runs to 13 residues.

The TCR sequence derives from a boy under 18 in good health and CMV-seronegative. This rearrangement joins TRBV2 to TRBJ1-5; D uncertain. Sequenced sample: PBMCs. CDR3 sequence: CASSERGGQPQHF. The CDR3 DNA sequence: TGTGCCAGCAGTGAACGGGGAGGACAGCCCCAGCATTTT.